A single sample is the source of the 29 T cell receptor beta chains below, sequenced in a study of tumor-infiltrating lymphocytes in primary liver carcinoma. A constant-region primer primed TCR beta cDNA synthesis from 450 to 550 ng of total RNA. Researchers made the TCR beta libraries by running three nested multiplex PCR rounds with slightly modified ARM-PCR. TRBV1-TRBV30 forward primers paired with a C-beta reverse primer drove the first two PCR rounds, roughly 10 cycles each. TCRdb independently ran MiXCR on the multiplex PCR reads; one entry per CDR3 protein. The table records 250,000 to 400,000 distinct CDR3 sequences, 55% to 65% of them present only once. Blood RNA was derived from unsorted whole blood, and germline DNA was extracted too. Sequencing used peripheral blood. The receptor source for this set is a man aged 40-49 years with primary liver carcinoma and hepatitis B virus infection.

This clonotype was found a few times. This chain uses TRBV30 with TRBJ2-1, with unresolved D. CDR1 and CDR2 (germline): GTSNPN, SVGIG (reference sequence). The CDR3 totals 15 residues. The V gene lost 0 bases and the J gene lost 2 bases, with 11 bases spanning the gap. The CDR3: CAWSVQGGAYNEQFF. CDR3 DNA: TGTGCCTGGAGTGTACAAGGCGGAGCCTACAATGAGCAGTTCTTC.

The chain employs TRBV28 and TRBJ1-2; D is unclear. Germline V gives CDR1 MDHEN, CDR2 SYDVKM. Trimming pared 7 bases from V and 2 bases from J, leaving 11 bases between. This CDR3 comprises 13 residues. The CDR3 bases are TGTGCCAGCACCTGGGATAACAACTATGGCTACACCTTC. This sequence encodes CASTWDNNYGYTF.

For this clonotype: Likely a read error: the CDR3 ends without its conserved phenylalanine or tryptophan. This chain uses TRBV14 with TRBJ2-1; 11 bases are shared with TRBD2. V was pared by 3 bases and J by 0 bases, with 13 bases of the junction left unmatched. CDR3 length equals 20 residues. Germline V gene sequence: CDR1 SGHDN, CDR2 FVKESK. This CDR3 is CASSHRRLAGIFSSYNEQFI. The CDR3 region has the DNA TGTGCCAGCAGCCATAGAAGACTAGCGGGAATCTTCTCCTCCTACAATGAGCAGTTCATC.

Concerning this clonotype itself: This sequence may be a read error, since a much larger clone differs from it by one base. The chain combines TRBV6-2 or TRBV6-3 with TRBJ2-7, with D perhaps assigned TRBD1 or TRBD2 (5 bases each). With 8 bases removed from V and 3 bases from J, the gap between germline ends came to 20 bases. The V gene's germline CDR1 is MNHEY and CDR2 SVGEGT. The CDR3 totals 15 residues. The CDR3 coding sequence is TGTGCCAGCGGCTTACAGGACTGGATCAACTACGAGCAGTACTTC. Its protein product is CASGLQDWINYEQYF.

V and J are TRBV5-4 and TRBJ2-1; 7 nucleotides agree with TRBD2. The CDR3 is 15 amino acids. Germline loops: CDR1 SGHNT, CDR2 YYREEE (reference sequence). J lost 7 bases, V lost 3 bases, and 10 bases had no gene match. The CDR3 here is CASSSPGGSLNEQFF. The CDR3 DNA is TGTGCCAGCAGCTCCCCGGGCGGGAGTCTGAATGAGCAGTTCTTC.

The V gene is TRBV11-2, the J gene TRBJ2-1, with D possibly matching TRBD2 (6 bases). V dropped 8 bases and J dropped 8 bases, with 19 bases sitting between them. CDR3 length: 14 residues. The V gene's germline CDR1 is SGHAT and CDR2 FQNNGV. CDR3 region: CASGQLAERDEQFF. As DNA, the CDR3 is TGTGCCAGCGGCCAATTAGCGGAAAGAGATGAGCAGTTCTTC.

A note on this clonotype: A junction boundary mismatches the germline segment, possibly from a read error. The CDR3 protein is CASNGDNNIPGVSNEKLFF. The CDR3 DNA is TGTGCCAGCAACGGGGACAACAACATCCCTGGGGTTAGTAATGAAAAGCTGTTTTTT. The chain recombines TRBV12-3 or TRBV12-4 with TRBJ1-4, with D possibly TRBD1 on 6 matching bases. There are 19 residues in the CDR3.

Concerning this clonotype: One junction end disagrees with the germline gene, perhaps due to a read error. The chain employs TRBV29-1 and TRBJ2-1; 7 nucleotides match TRBD2. CDR1 is SQVTM, CDR2 ANQGSEA, per germline. CDR3 size: 16 residues. The CDR3 nucleotides read TGTAGCGTTGAAGGCGGGAGTTGGGGTAGTTACAATGAGCAGTTCTTC. Protein: CSVEGGSWGSYNEQFF.

Regarding this clonotype: The missing conserved phenylalanine or tryptophan at the end of this CDR3 makes a read error likely. The chain uses TRBV11-1 and TRBJ1-6; D may be TRBD1 (6 bases). The CDR3 sequence is 14 residues long. Germline CDR1 and CDR2: SGHAT and FQDESV (reference sequence). The CDR3 is CANSLSTQGTPLHS. The CDR3 nucleotides are TGTGCCAACAGCTTATCTACACAGGGTACACCCCTCCACTCT.

This clonotype was picked up many times. This chain links TRBV4-3 with TRBJ2-5, with 11 bases aligning to TRBD1. In germline, CDR1 is LGHNA, CDR2 YSLEER. V lost 4 bases and J lost 5; bases outside the gene matches: 6. The CDR3 has 15 residues. CDR3 region: CASSPRDRGTETQYF. CDR3 coding DNA: TGCGCCAGCAGCCCCCGGGACAGGGGGACCGAGACCCAGTACTTC.

The chain combines TRBV6-5 with TRBJ2-1; D is possibly TRBD1 or TRBD2 (7 bases each). The CDR3 has 15 amino acids. Trimming pared 0 bases from V and 7 bases from J, leaving 13 bases between. The germline gives CDR1 MNHEY, CDR2 SVGAGI. The CDR3 region is CASSYSPRGGNEQFF. The CDR3 DNA reads as TGTGCCAGCAGTTACTCTCCCAGGGGGGGGAATGAGCAGTTCTTC.

This chain links TRBV5-1 with TRBJ2-5; TRBD1 matches 11 bases. The trim removed 4 bases at V and 0 bases at J, leaving 2 bases unmatched. Looked up from germline, CDR1 is SGHRS and CDR2 is YFSETQ. The CDR3 runs 15 residues. In DNA, the CDR3 is TGCGCCAGCAGCGGGGGACAGGGGGACCAAGAGACCCAGTACTTC. This sequence encodes CASSGGQGDQETQYF.

The V call is TRBV11-2, the J call TRBJ2-1; TRBD2 matches at 13 bases. Trimming cost V 4 bases and J 12 bases; bases outside gene matches: 15. Germline CDR1 SGHAT, CDR2 FQNNGV. The CDR3 covers 17 residues. CDR3 sequence reads: CASSSGLAGDRTIGQFF. The CDR3 nucleotides are TGTGCCAGCAGCTCAGGACTAGCGGGAGATCGGACAATCGGGCAGTTCTTC.

In this sample, this clonotype turned up a few times. A much larger clone is a single base away; this may be a read error. Likely a read error: the CDR3 ends without its conserved phenylalanine or tryptophan. This chain joins TRBV29-1 and TRBJ1-2; D gene ambiguous. The germline V and J ends were trimmed by 4 bases and 2 bases, with 5 bases remaining between them. From germline, CDR1 is SQVTM and CDR2 ANQGSEA. This CDR3 has 11 residues. The DNA of the CDR3 is TGCAGCGTTGGGGAGAACTATGGCTACACCCTC. It is translated as CSVGENYGYTL.

Remarks on this clonotype: A clone one base away is much larger, so this may be a read error. The chain employs TRBV29-1 and TRBJ1-4, with D perhaps TRBD1 (6 bases). Germline assignment: CDR1 SQVTM and CDR2 ANQGSEA. There are 12 residues in the CDR3. The CDR3 nucleotides are TGCGGGACAAGGGGCCTGGGTGAAAAACTGTTTTTT. This gives the protein CGTRGLGEKLFF. Full variable domain (outside the CDR3, taken from reference TRBV29-1 and TRBJ1-4): SAVISQKPSRDICQRGTSLTIQCQVDSQVTMMFWYRQQPGQSLTLIATANQGSEATYESGFVIDKFPISRPNLTFSTLTVSNMSPEDSSIYLCGTRGLGEKLFFGSGTQLSVL.

With regard to this clonotype: This CDR3 fails to terminate in the conserved phenylalanine or tryptophan, so it likely reflects a read error. The chain couples TRBV5-1 to TRBJ2-6; tentative D call: TRBD1 (6 bases). CDR1 is SGHRS and CDR2 is YFSETQ in the germline V gene. The CDR3 has 16 amino acids. V lost 4 bases and J 0 bases, leaving 11 bases between the germline ends. The CDR3 reads CASSTGQFSGANVLTL. CDR3 nucleotides: TGCGCCAGCAGCACCGGACAGTTCTCTGGGGCCAACGTCCTGACTCTC.

With respect to this clonotype: A junction boundary mismatches the germline segment, possibly from a read error. This rearrangement joins TRBV30 to TRBJ1-2; no firm D call. CDR3 size: 14 residues. In germline, CDR1 is GTSNPN, CDR2 SVGIG (reference sequence). The CDR3 reads CARSAGKRNYGYTF. In DNA form, the CDR3 reads TGTGCCAGGAGTGCTGGGAAACGGAATTATGGCTACACCTTC.

About this clonotype: Sequence at one end of the junction differs from germline and may be a read error. The chain links TRBV6-2 or TRBV6-3 to TRBJ2-1; 7 nucleotides agree with TRBD2. CDR3 size: 15 residues. Germline V gene data show CDR1 as MNHEY and CDR2 as SVGEGT. CDR3 sequence reads: CASGYGPGGANEQFF. The DNA of the CDR3 is TGTGCCAGCGGTTACGGGCCGGGAGGTGCGAATGAGCAGTTCTTC.

In its sample, this clonotype was seen a few times. This chain links TRBV5-4 with TRBJ2-7; weak D call: TRBD1 (6 bases). The CDR3 is 13 residues long. Germline V gene lookup returns CDR1 SGHNT and CDR2 YYREEE (reference sequence). V was clipped by 5 bases and J by 6 bases, with 15 bases between them. The DNA for the CDR3 is TGTGCCAGCAGTGTTGGGGGCCGTGGCGAGCAGTACTTC. Encoded protein: CASSVGGRGEQYF. Using reference TRBV5-4 and TRBJ2-7 for the parts outside the CDR3, the full variable domain is ETGVTQSPTHLIKTRGQQVTLRCSSQSGHNTVSWYQQALGQGPQFIFQYYREEENGRGNFPPRFSGLQFPNYSSELNVNALELDDSALYLCASSVGGRGEQYFGPGTRLTVT.

In the case of this clonotype: Germline and junction disagree at one end, which may indicate a read error. The V gene is TRBV6-1, the J gene TRBJ1-5, with D possibly matching TRBD1 (6 bases). Germline V CDR1 and CDR2: MNHNS, SASEGT. The CDR3 length is 13 residues. In nucleotides, the CDR3 is TGTGCCAACAGTGAGACAGGCGAGACGCCCCAGCATTTT. Residues: CANSETGETPQHF.

The chain carries TRBV4-2 and TRBJ2-3, with 9 positions matching TRBD2. V dropped 4 bases and J dropped 1; count of bases not matched to a gene: 3. The CDR3 contains 15 residues. The germline CDR1 and CDR2 sequences are LGHNA and YNFKEQ. CDR3 sequence (DNA): TGTGCCAGCAGCCGGGGACTAGCTGGCACAGATACGCAGTATTTT. As protein: CASSRGLAGTDTQYF.

With respect to this clonotype: Mismatch with germline at one junction end may stem from a read error. This chain connects TRBV6-6 to TRBJ2-3; D is possibly TRBD2 (6 bases). Per germline, CDR1 MNHNY and CDR2 SVGAGI (reference sequence). The CDR3 length is 20 residues. CDR3 nucleotides: TGTGCCAGCAGTTTTTCTATGGCAGAACTGAACCAACTAGCTACAGATACGCGGTATTTT. It translates to CASSFSMAELNQLATDTRYF.

V and J are TRBV30 and TRBJ2-1; 8 nucleotides match TRBD2. The CDR3 extends over 15 amino acids. With V trimmed by 0 bases and J by 2 bases, 3 bases remained unmatched. Germline assignment: CDR1 GTSNPN and CDR2 SVGIG (reference sequence). This CDR3 is CAWSVRGGTYNEQFF. The DNA for the CDR3 is TGTGCCTGGAGTGTACGGGGGGGCACCTACAATGAGCAGTTCTTC.

For this clonotype: Since a much larger clone is just one base distant, this may be a read error. The rearrangement joins TRBV6-5 to TRBJ2-2; TRBD2 aligns across 8 bases. CDR1 is MNHEY and CDR2 is SVGAGI in the germline V gene. This CDR3 is built from 18 residues. CDR3 amino acids: CASSYSSGSGGNSGELFF. Here the CDR3 DNA reads TGTGCCAGCAGTTACTCGAGCGGGTCGGGAGGGAACAGCGGGGAGCTGTTTTTT.

The chain uses TRBV2 and TRBJ2-7; D gene unclear. Trimming shortened V by 8 bases and J by 5 bases, and 13 bases separated the two germline ends. The CDR3 runs 12 residues. Germline V gene sequence: CDR1 SNHLY, CDR2 FYNNEI. CDR3 loop: CASGVLAHEQYF. CDR3 in DNA: TGTGCCAGCGGGGTACTTGCCCACGAGCAGTACTTC.

This clonotype was seen ten or more times. The genes are TRBV6-6 and TRBJ2-3; D is unresolved. CDR1 is MNHNY and CDR2 is SVGAGI in the germline V gene (reference sequence). V lost 6 bases to trimming and J lost 2 bases, with 15 bases between them. The CDR3 covers 15 residues. The CDR3 DNA reads TGTGCCAGCAGGCTGTCTCGAACCATCACAGATACGCAGTATTTT. Translated: CASRLSRTITDTQYF.

In the case of this clonotype: This clone may be a read error of a much larger clone one base away. The chain is built from TRBV6-5 and TRBJ2-1; D unclear. The CDR3 covers 13 residues. Per germline, CDR1 MNHEY and CDR2 SVGAGI. The CDR3 coding sequence is TGTGCCAACAGTTACTCTGACGGCAATGAGCAGTTCTTC. The encoded protein is CANSYSDGNEQFF.

The rearrangement uses TRBV5-4 and TRBJ2-1; 9 bases fit TRBD1. CDR3 length equals 17 residues. J was trimmed by 2 bases and V by 4 bases; bases with no gene match: 10. CDR1 is SGHNT, CDR2 YYREEE, per germline (reference sequence). In nucleotides, the CDR3 is TGTGCCAGCAGCCAGGGACAGGGTGGTGACCCCTACAATGAGCAGTTCTTC. This encodes CASSQGQGGDPYNEQFF.

Comment on this clonotype: A much larger clone lies a single base off, so this may be a read error. This chain joins TRBV12-3 or TRBV12-4 and TRBJ1-5; D is undetermined. This CDR3 region has 13 residues. The CDR3 protein is CASNLSGNQPQHF. CDR3 sequence (DNA): TGTGCCAGCAATTTATCGGGCAATCAGCCCCAGCATTTT.